This T cell receptor (beta chain) was captured in a study of control samples from healthy donors and cancer patients. Using immunoSEQ multiplex PCR, the repertoire was profiled, and TCRdb retains in-frame clones only, with some absent. The sample holds roughly 140,000 clones, nearly 95% seen once. Sequenced sample: blood. The receptor comes from a man aged 45 to 65 in good health.

The CDR3 reads CAWERAYEQYF. In DNA, the CDR3 is TGTGCCTGGGAGAGGGCCTACGAGCAGTACTTC. This rearrangement joins TRBV30 to TRBJ2-7; maybe TRBD2 (5 bases). Germline loops: CDR1 GTSNPN, CDR2 SVGIG (reference sequence). The CDR3 length is 11 residues. V was cut by 5 bases and J by 2 bases, with 7 bases left in between. Filled out from reference TRBV30 and TRBJ2-7, the complete variable domain reads SQTIHQWPATLVQPVGSPLSLECTVEGTSNPNLYWYRQAAGRGLQLLFYSVGIGQISSEVPQNLSASRPQDRQFILSSKKLLLSDSGFYLCAWERAYEQYFGPGTRLTVT.